This is a list of T cell receptor beta chains from one sample in a study of early T cells in non-severe SARS-CoV-2 infection. Via MiXCR, TCRdb re-called the 5' RACE reads, giving one row per CDR3 protein. The table includes tens of thousands of distinct CDR3 sequences, approximately 16% detected once. The sample consisted of whole blood, taken at baseline. The receptors were gathered from an adult who was a healthcare worker with PCR-confirmed SARS-CoV-2 infection or an uninfected control (not recorded which). Both conserved end residues are part of each CDR3. A D gene is named only where the DNA matches it firmly. Clone size is stated in some rows and not others, as once, few, many or a class when expanded.

clone_size: many; v_call: TRBV15; j_call: TRBJ2-3; d_call: .; cdr3_aa: CATSKGPEQIDTQYF; cdr3_nt: TGTGCCACCAGCAAAGGACCGGAACAAATAGATACGCAGTATTTT
clone_size: .; v_call: TRBV4-1; j_call: TRBJ2-1; d_call: TRBD2; cdr3_aa: CASSQRQGGRGEQFF; cdr3_nt: TGCGCCAGCAGCCAAAGACAGGGCGGGAGGGGTGAGCAGTTCTTC
clone_size: once; v_call: TRBV10-1; j_call: TRBJ1-1; d_call: TRBD1; cdr3_aa: CASSRDRGSEAFF; cdr3_nt: TGCGCCAGCAGTAGGGACAGGGGCTCTGAAGCTTTCTTT
clone_size: many; v_call: TRBV11-2; j_call: TRBJ2-7; d_call: .; cdr3_aa: CASSLESSGPYEQYF; cdr3_nt: TGTGCCAGCAGCTTAGAAAGTAGCGGACCCTACGAGCAGTACTTC
clone_size: few; v_call: TRBV6-6; j_call: TRBJ1-2; d_call: TRBD1; cdr3_aa: CASSFGTGGSYGYTF; cdr3_nt: TGTGCCAGCAGTTTTGGGACAGGGGGCAGCTATGGCTACACCTTC
clone_size: many; v_call: TRBV25-1; j_call: TRBJ2-2; d_call: .; cdr3_aa: CASSDPNTGELFF; cdr3_nt: TGTGCCAGCAGTGACCCGAACACCGGGGAGCTGTTTTTT
clone_size: few; v_call: TRBV28; j_call: TRBJ2-5; d_call: .; cdr3_aa: CASSSPTYGTQYF; cdr3_nt: TGTGCCAGCAGTTCGCCGACCTACGGGACCCAGTACTTC
clone_size: few; v_call: TRBV12-3/TRBV12-4; j_call: TRBJ1-1; d_call: .; cdr3_aa: CASREGPQAAFF; cdr3_nt: TGTGCCAGCAGGGAGGGGCCCCAGGCGGCTTTCTTT
clone_size: few; v_call: TRBV12-3/TRBV12-4; j_call: TRBJ2-4; d_call: .; cdr3_aa: CASSFGGLAKNIQYF; cdr3_nt: TGTGCCAGCAGTTTCGGCGGGCTCGCCAAAAACATTCAGTACTTC
clone_size: few; v_call: TRBV14; j_call: TRBJ2-1; d_call: .; cdr3_aa: CASSQRYGTTEFF; cdr3_nt: TGTGCCAGCAGCCAACGCTACGGGACCACGGAGTTCTTC
clone_size: .; v_call: TRBV7-8; j_call: TRBJ2-1; d_call: TRBD1; cdr3_aa: CASSSIFRGSDNEQFF; cdr3_nt: TGTGCCAGCAGCTCCATTTTCAGGGGGTCGGACAATGAGCAGTTCTTC
clone_size: few; v_call: TRBV6-1; j_call: TRBJ1-4; d_call: TRBD1; cdr3_aa: CASSRPTGSSEKLFF; cdr3_nt: TGTGCCAGCAGTAGACCGACAGGGAGCAGTGAAAAACTGTTTTTT
clone_size: few; v_call: TRBV27; j_call: TRBJ2-7; d_call: .; cdr3_aa: CASSLDPSYEQYF; cdr3_nt: TGTGCCAGCAGTTTAGACCCCTCCTACGAGCAGTACTTC
clone_size: .; v_call: TRBV12-3/TRBV12-4; j_call: TRBJ2-3; d_call: .; cdr3_aa: CASSSQGAGTQYF; cdr3_nt: TGTGCCAGCAGTTCCCAGGGAGCGGGTACGCAGTATTTT
clone_size: many; v_call: TRBV11-2; j_call: TRBJ1-2; d_call: TRBD1; cdr3_aa: CASSYRDRVGYTF; cdr3_nt: TGTGCCAGCAGTTACCGGGACAGGGTGGGCTACACCTTC
clone_size: many; v_call: TRBV2; j_call: TRBJ2-5; d_call: .; cdr3_aa: CASEGDNQETQYF; cdr3_nt: TGTGCCAGCGAGGGGGACAACCAAGAGACCCAGTACTTC
clone_size: .; v_call: TRBV5-4; j_call: TRBJ1-1; d_call: .; cdr3_aa: CASSPNPTGMNTEAFF; cdr3_nt: TGTGCCAGCAGCCCAAACCCTACAGGGATGAACACTGAAGCTTTCTTT
clone_size: few; v_call: TRBV7-9; j_call: TRBJ2-1; d_call: .; cdr3_aa: CASSPSNEQFF; cdr3_nt: TGTGCCAGCAGCCCGAGCAATGAGCAGTTCTTC
clone_size: few; v_call: TRBV18; j_call: TRBJ2-5; d_call: .; cdr3_aa: CASSPRVGPQETQYF; cdr3_nt: TGTGCCAGCTCACCACGGGTAGGCCCACAAGAGACCCAGTACTTC
clone_size: .; v_call: TRBV19; j_call: TRBJ1-5; d_call: .; cdr3_aa: CASSHLQVGQPQHF; cdr3_nt: TGTGCCAGTAGTCATCTACAGGTAGGCCAGCCCCAGCATTTT
clone_size: many; v_call: TRBV11-1; j_call: TRBJ2-7; d_call: .; cdr3_aa: CASSRRDYEQYF; cdr3_nt: TGTGCCAGCAGCCGCCGTGACTACGAGCAGTACTTC
clone_size: .; v_call: TRBV6-5; j_call: TRBJ2-3; d_call: TRBD1; cdr3_aa: CASSRTGLSTDTQYF; cdr3_nt: TGTGCCAGCAGTCGGACAGGTTTGAGCACAGATACGCAGTATTTT
clone_size: .; v_call: TRBV4-1; j_call: TRBJ1-2; d_call: .; cdr3_aa: CASSLLGLYGYTF; cdr3_nt: TGCGCCAGCAGCCTACTAGGCCTCTATGGCTACACCTTC
clone_size: few; v_call: TRBV12-3/TRBV12-4; j_call: TRBJ2-7; d_call: TRBD1; cdr3_aa: CASSTRQGDEQYF; cdr3_nt: TGTGCCAGCAGTACGCGACAGGGCGACGAGCAGTACTTC
clone_size: .; v_call: TRBV4-1; j_call: TRBJ2-1; d_call: .; cdr3_aa: CASSQVVSIYNEQFF; cdr3_nt: TGCGCCAGCAGCCAAGTCGTCTCAATTTACAATGAGCAGTTCTTC
clone_size: .; v_call: TRBV29-1; j_call: TRBJ2-3; d_call: .; cdr3_aa: CSVREGGRTDTQYF; cdr3_nt: TGCAGCGTCCGCGAGGGGGGGAGAACAGATACGCAGTATTTT
clone_size: .; v_call: TRBV5-5; j_call: TRBJ1-2; d_call: .; cdr3_aa: CASSLAQQAANYGYTF; cdr3_nt: TGTGCCAGCAGCTTGGCCCAACAGGCGGCTAACTATGGCTACACCTTC
clone_size: many; v_call: TRBV20-1; j_call: TRBJ2-7; d_call: .; cdr3_aa: CSASDSMSTYEQYF; cdr3_nt: TGCAGTGCCAGCGACAGTATGAGCACCTACGAGCAGTACTTC
clone_size: many; v_call: TRBV7-9; j_call: TRBJ2-3; d_call: .; cdr3_aa: CASGRTDTQYF; cdr3_nt: TGTGCCAGCGGGCGCACAGATACGCAGTATTTT
clone_size: .; v_call: TRBV15; j_call: TRBJ2-2; d_call: TRBD2; cdr3_aa: CATSTPERGDSTGELFF; cdr3_nt: TGTGCCACCAGCACTCCGGAGCGGGGGGACAGCACCGGGGAGCTGTTTTTT
clone_size: .; v_call: TRBV5-1; j_call: TRBJ2-1; d_call: .; cdr3_aa: CASSLGQTSSYNEQFF; cdr3_nt: TGCGCCAGCAGCTTGGGCCAGACAAGCTCCTACAATGAGCAGTTCTTC
clone_size: .; v_call: TRBV12-3/TRBV12-4; j_call: TRBJ2-7; d_call: .; cdr3_aa: CASSLRQDYEQYF; cdr3_nt: TGTGCCAGCAGTTTACGACAGGACTACGAGCAGTACTTC
clone_size: few; v_call: TRBV20-1; j_call: TRBJ2-7; d_call: .; cdr3_aa: CSASAGGYEQYF; cdr3_nt: TGCAGTGCTAGCGCTGGGGGTTACGAGCAGTACTTC
clone_size: few; v_call: TRBV7-6; j_call: TRBJ2-3; d_call: .; cdr3_aa: CASSLGLQGDRSSTDTQYF; cdr3_nt: TGTGCCAGCAGCTTGGGGCTACAGGGCGACAGATCTAGCACAGATACGCAGTATTTT
clone_size: many; v_call: TRBV12-3/TRBV12-4; j_call: TRBJ2-1; d_call: .; cdr3_aa: CASRVLDNEQFF; cdr3_nt: TGTGCCAGCAGAGTGCTGGACAATGAGCAGTTCTTC
clone_size: many; v_call: TRBV7-9; j_call: TRBJ2-7; d_call: .; cdr3_aa: CASSNIARGYEQYF; cdr3_nt: TGTGCCAGCAGCAACATAGCGAGGGGGTACGAGCAGTACTTC
clone_size: .; v_call: TRBV28; j_call: TRBJ1-5; d_call: TRBD1; cdr3_aa: CASTQRPGGLQPQHF; cdr3_nt: TGTGCCAGCACCCAGCGTCCAGGGGGCCTTCAGCCCCAGCATTTT
clone_size: few; v_call: TRBV7-6; j_call: TRBJ2-7; d_call: .; cdr3_aa: CAIGDPGTYEQYF; cdr3_nt: TGTGCCATCGGCGATCCAGGGACCTACGAGCAGTACTTC
clone_size: .; v_call: TRBV5-1; j_call: TRBJ2-3; d_call: .; cdr3_aa: CASSLVEDTQYF; cdr3_nt: TGCGCCAGCAGCTTGGTGGAGGATACGCAGTATTTT
clone_size: few; v_call: TRBV27; j_call: TRBJ1-6; d_call: TRBD1; cdr3_aa: CASRLTGEFSPLHF; cdr3_nt: TGTGCCAGCAGGCTTACAGGGGAATTTTCACCTCTCCACTTT
clone_size: many; v_call: TRBV11-2; j_call: TRBJ2-2; d_call: .; cdr3_aa: CASSLVTGRDTGELFF; cdr3_nt: TGTGCCAGCAGCTTAGTGACAGGGAGGGACACCGGGGAGCTGTTTTTT
clone_size: .; v_call: TRBV5-1; j_call: TRBJ1-6; d_call: .; cdr3_aa: CASSPTTGSVIYNSPLHF; cdr3_nt: TGCGCCAGCAGCCCGACCACGGGATCCGTTATCTATAATTCACCCCTCCACTTT
clone_size: .; v_call: TRBV28; j_call: TRBJ1-2; d_call: .; cdr3_aa: CASSLESYRGYTF; cdr3_nt: TGTGCCAGCAGTTTAGAGTCATATCGGGGCTACACCTTC
clone_size: few; v_call: TRBV7-9; j_call: TRBJ1-2; d_call: TRBD1; cdr3_aa: CASGTGGVYGYTF; cdr3_nt: TGTGCCAGCGGGACAGGGGGCGTCTATGGCTACACCTTC
clone_size: .; v_call: TRBV9; j_call: TRBJ2-1; d_call: TRBD1; cdr3_aa: CASSVGGQYFPDGQFF; cdr3_nt: TGTGCCAGCAGCGTAGGGGGACAGTATTTTCCCGATGGGCAGTTCTTC
clone_size: .; v_call: TRBV6-6; j_call: TRBJ2-1; d_call: TRBD2; cdr3_aa: CASSYSGGNHNEQFF; cdr3_nt: TGTGCCAGCAGTTACTCGGGGGGGAATCACAATGAGCAGTTCTTC
clone_size: many; v_call: TRBV30; j_call: TRBJ2-3; d_call: TRBD1; cdr3_aa: CACLPGQGGSDTQYF; cdr3_nt: TGTGCCTGCCTACCGGGACAGGGGGGTTCAGATACGCAGTATTTT
clone_size: many; v_call: TRBV28; j_call: TRBJ1-5; d_call: .; cdr3_aa: CASSRTVNQPQHF; cdr3_nt: TGTGCCAGCAGTCGGACAGTCAATCAGCCCCAGCATTTT
clone_size: .; v_call: TRBV6-5; j_call: TRBJ2-2; d_call: TRBD1; cdr3_aa: CASSLGQGWAGELFF; cdr3_nt: TGTGCCAGCAGCTTGGGACAGGGGTGGGCCGGGGAGCTGTTTTTT
clone_size: many; v_call: TRBV7-9; j_call: TRBJ2-3; d_call: TRBD2; cdr3_aa: CASSKQTSGRMYF; cdr3_nt: TGTGCCAGCAGCAAACAAACTAGCGGGAGAATGTATTTT
clone_size: .; v_call: TRBV5-1; j_call: TRBJ2-7; d_call: TRBD1; cdr3_aa: CASSMGQGTDEQYF; cdr3_nt: TGCGCCAGCAGCATGGGACAGGGTACGGACGAGCAGTACTTC
clone_size: few; v_call: TRBV20-1; j_call: TRBJ2-1; d_call: TRBD2; cdr3_aa: CSAPALVSGRASEQFF; cdr3_nt: TGCAGTGCCCCCGCCCTTGTTAGCGGGAGGGCCAGTGAGCAGTTCTTC
clone_size: .; v_call: TRBV2; j_call: TRBJ2-6; d_call: TRBD1; cdr3_aa: CASTGGITSGANVLTF; cdr3_nt: TGTGCCAGTACAGGGGGAATTACTTCTGGGGCCAACGTCCTGACTTTC
clone_size: many; v_call: TRBV5-4; j_call: TRBJ2-6; d_call: TRBD1; cdr3_aa: CASSSQGAPGANVLTF; cdr3_nt: TGTGCCAGCAGCTCACAGGGGGCGCCTGGGGCCAACGTCCTGACTTTC
clone_size: many; v_call: TRBV2; j_call: TRBJ1-1; d_call: .; cdr3_aa: CASRGRGEQVAFF; cdr3_nt: TGTGCCAGCAGGGGAAGGGGTGAGCAGGTCGCTTTCTTT
clone_size: few; v_call: TRBV6-6; j_call: TRBJ1-5; d_call: .; cdr3_aa: CASTWGSNQPQHF; cdr3_nt: TGTGCCTCAACGTGGGGAAGCAATCAGCCCCAGCATTTT
clone_size: few; v_call: TRBV4-1; j_call: TRBJ1-3; d_call: .; cdr3_aa: CASSPAGNTIYF; cdr3_nt: TGCGCCAGCAGTCCAGCAGGAAACACCATATATTTT
clone_size: .; v_call: TRBV11-2; j_call: TRBJ2-1; d_call: .; cdr3_aa: CASRSPGTEQFF; cdr3_nt: TGTGCCAGCAGGAGCCCGGGGACCGAGCAGTTCTTC